The 19 T cell receptor beta chains below were found in one sample sequenced in a study of cytomegalovirus exposure and HLA in healthy donors. The PCR employed 60 Vbeta primers together with 13 Jbeta primers. Sequencing used immunoSEQ multiplex PCR; TCRdb keeps in-frame clones, though not all of them. Here the sample spans 140,000 to 150,000 clones, roughly four fifths being singletons. Specimen: PBMCs. The receptor set was obtained from a man aged 35 to 55 in good health and CMV-seropositive.

The V gene is TRBV7-2, the J gene TRBJ2-3, with 8 bases lining up with TRBD1. Trimming cost V 2 bases and J 5 bases; bases outside gene matches: 3. Germline assignment: CDR1 SGHTA and CDR2 FQGNSA. The CDR3 covers 14 residues. CDR3 loop: CASSLQGAGDTQYF. CDR3 in DNA: TGTGCCAGCAGCTTACAGGGGGCGGGAGATACGCAGTATTTT.

The chain employs TRBV28 and TRBJ2-3; tentative D call: TRBD2 (6 bases). CDR3 size: 16 residues. The germline V gene encodes CDR1 MDHEN and CDR2 SYDVKM. V was shortened by 6 bases and J by 3 bases, with 19 bases between the two germline ends. The CDR3 sequence: CASSLITSLWTDTQYF. The CDR3 DNA reads as TGTGCCAGCAGCCTAATAACTAGCCTCTGGACAGATACGCAGTATTTT.

This clone was seen more than once but under ten times. The genes are TRBV27 and TRBJ1-1, with TRBD1 identical over 7 bases. The CDR3 has 13 residues. Per the germline V gene, CDR1 is MNHEY and CDR2 is SMNVEV (reference sequence). The J segment lost 7 bases and the V segment lost 1 base, leaving 3 bases of the junction unmatched. For the CDR3, the DNA is TGTGCCAGCAGTTTATATAACAGGGGTGAAGCTTTCTTT. It encodes CASSLYNRGEAFF.

The chain is built from TRBV30 and TRBJ2-3; TRBD1 matches at 12 bases. After removal of 2 bases from V and 5 bases from J, the junction contained 11 bases not matched to a gene. The CDR3 totals 17 residues. Germline V gene lookup returns CDR1 GTSNPN and CDR2 SVGIG (reference sequence). The CDR3 protein is CAWSQEPGQGAEDTQYF. The CDR3 DNA reads as TGTGCCTGGAGTCAAGAACCGGGACAGGGGGCGGAAGATACGCAGTATTTT.

The chain recombines TRBV9 with TRBJ1-2, with D unclear. This CDR3 has 12 residues. V was trimmed by 5 bases and J by 7 bases, leaving 12 bases between them. Germline lookup yields CDR1 SGDLS and CDR2 YYNGEE. CDR3 DNA sequence: TGTGCCAGCAGAATGGGAGTGTCTGGCTACACCTTC. Its translation: CASRMGVSGYTF. Drawing the rest from reference TRBV9 and TRBJ1-2, the complete variable domain is DSGVTQTPKHLITATGQRVTLRCSPRSGDLSVYWYQQSLDQGLQFLIQYYNGEERAKGNILERFSAQQFPDLHSELNLSSLELGDSALYFCASRMGVSGYTFGSGTRLTVV.

V usage is TRBV4-1 and J usage is TRBJ2-1; 8 bases line up with TRBD2. J gave up 8 bases and V 1 base, and 7 bases lay outside the gene matches. The germline V gene encodes CDR1 MGHRA and CDR2 YSYEKL. CDR3 length: 15 residues. The CDR3 loop reads CASSQGGAGVYEQFF. CDR3 DNA: TGCGCCAGCAGCCAAGGGGGAGCGGGAGTGTATGAGCAGTTCTTC.

This sequence joins TRBV5-6 and TRBJ2-2; 14 nucleotides agree with TRBD2. CDR3 size: 18 residues. CDR1 and CDR2 from the germline V gene are SGHDT and YYEEEE. The ends lost 3 bases at V and 6 bases at J; junction bases unmatched: 10. The DNA for the CDR3 is TGTGCCAGCAGCTCAGGGACTAGCGGGAGTACTCGGGCCGGGGAGCTGTTTTTT. This codes for CASSSGTSGSTRAGELFF.

This chain connects TRBV30 to TRBJ2-3; D is possibly TRBD2 (5 bases). Germline V gene data show CDR1 as GTSNPN and CDR2 as SVGIG (reference sequence). The CDR3 covers 13 residues. V shed 3 bases and J shed 4 bases, with 11 bases lying between them. CDR3 sequence reads: CAWSAGFSDTQYF. The CDR3 DNA follows: TGTGCCTGGAGCGCGGGTTTTTCAGATACGCAGTATTTT.

The chain combines TRBV30 with TRBJ1-1, with D uncertain. The CDR3 covers 13 residues. The ends were cut back, 5 bases at V and 0 bases at J, with 10 bases in the middle. Germline values: CDR1 GTSNPN, CDR2 SVGIG (reference sequence). CDR3 bases: TGTGCCTGGGAGCGACGAATGAACACTGAAGCTTTCTTT. It yields the protein CAWERRMNTEAFF.

Comment on this clone: The sample has other DNA sequences that encode this CDR3 too. The chain links TRBV10-3 to TRBJ2-7; TRBD1 aligns across 7 bases. Germline V gives CDR1 ENHRY, CDR2 SYGVKD. This CDR3 has 15 amino acids. V lost 2 bases, J lost 5 bases, and 9 bases stayed unmatched. CDR3: CAISEANDRAHEQYF. The CDR3 region has the DNA TGTGCCATCAGTGAGGCCAACGACAGGGCCCACGAGCAGTACTTC.

The chain is built from TRBV15 and TRBJ2-3; 13 bases agree with TRBD2. The ends lost 4 bases at V and 0 bases at J; junction bases unmatched: 7. CDR3 length: 18 residues. The germline V gene has CDR1 LNHNV and CDR2 YYDKDF (reference sequence). The CDR3 reads CATSTSGTSGTSTDTQYF. CDR3 DNA sequence: TGTGCCACCAGCACCTCCGGGACTAGCGGGACTAGCACAGATACGCAGTATTTT.

The chain links TRBV6-7 to TRBJ1-2; 9 bases agree with TRBD1. TRBV6-7 has ORF status, its function being uncertain. Unmatched junction bases numbered 14, after V lost 4 bases and J lost 8 bases. CDR3 length equals 16 residues. CDR3 in DNA: TGTGCCAGCAGTTTCGCCGGTCCCGGGACAGGGATGGGCTACACCTTC. This encodes CASSFAGPGTGMGYTF.

V usage is TRBV5-6 and J usage is TRBJ2-7, with 7 positions matching TRBD2. The germline V gene has CDR1 SGHDT and CDR2 YYEEEE. CDR3 length: 14 amino acids. With 4 bases clipped from V and 0 bases from J, the junction kept 4 bases outside the gene matches. CDR3: CASSTGTISYEQYF. The CDR3 DNA follows: TGTGCCAGCAGCACCGGGACTATCTCCTACGAGCAGTACTTC.

The chain links TRBV5-4 to TRBJ2-7; 15 bases align to TRBD2. Germline CDR1 and CDR2: SGHNT and YYREEE (reference sequence). V gave up 3 bases and J gave up 7 bases; unmatched junction bases: 5. The CDR3 totals 15 residues. In DNA, the CDR3 is TGTGCCAGCAGCTGGGGACTAGCGGGAGGCCCGGAGCAGTACTTC. It specifies CASSWGLAGGPEQYF.

The chain uses TRBV19 and TRBJ2-7, with TRBD2 as a possible D gene (6 bases). This CDR3 has 15 amino acids. Trimming removed 11 bases at V and 1 base at J, with 21 bases between. The germline V gene encodes CDR1 LNHDA and CDR2 SQIVND (reference sequence). The DNA of the CDR3 is TGTGCCTCCCAAAGGGCGGGTGGAGGGTCCTACGAGCAGTACTTC. It codes for CASQRAGGGSYEQYF.

The chain employs TRBV6-1 and TRBJ2-1, with TRBD2 as a possible D gene (5 bases). Trimming took off 1 base at V and 10 bases at J, with 14 bases between the two ends. CDR1 is MNHNS, CDR2 SASEGT, per germline. This CDR3 has 14 residues. The CDR3 reads CASSEEARGREQFF. CDR3 nucleotides: TGTGCCAGCAGTGAAGAGGCCCGCGGGCGGGAGCAGTTCTTC.

This chain uses TRBV19 with TRBJ2-5; D is perhaps TRBD2 (6 bases). Trimming took 5 bases from V and 5 from J, leaving 9 bases between them. There are 12 residues in the CDR3. Per germline, CDR1 LNHDA and CDR2 SQIVND (reference sequence). The CDR3 here is CASSGGMETQYF. CDR3 in DNA: TGTGCCAGTAGTGGCGGGATGGAGACCCAGTACTTC. Filled out from reference TRBV19 and TRBJ2-5, the complete variable domain reads DGGITQSPKYLFRKEGQNVTLSCEQNLNHDAMYWYRQDPGQGLRLIYYSQIVNDFQKGDIAEGYSVSREKKESFPLTVTSAQKNPTAFYLCASSGGMETQYFGPGTRLLVL.

The chain is built from TRBV5-4 and TRBJ1-2; 10 bases line up with TRBD1. The germline V gene has CDR1 SGHNT and CDR2 YYREEE (reference sequence). J gave up 7 bases and V 3 bases, and 3 bases lay outside the gene matches. The length of the CDR3 is 13 residues. CDR3 sequence reads: CASSSGQGGGYTF. The CDR3 DNA follows: TGTGCCAGCAGCTCCGGACAGGGGGGTGGCTACACCTTC.

This rearrangement joins TRBV5-1 to TRBJ2-6; a weak D match, TRBD2 (6 bases). V gave up 4 bases and J gave up 4 bases, with 18 bases separating them. CDR1 is SGHRS, CDR2 YFSETQ, per germline. The CDR3 loop spans 17 amino acids. DNA of the CDR3: TGCGCCAGCAGCCCCCGACATTGGGCGGGGGGGGCCAACGTCCTGACTTTC. Residues: CASSPRHWAGGANVLTF.